This T cell receptor (beta chain) is from a study of early T cells in non-severe SARS-CoV-2 infection. This clonotype turned up a few times. Each CDR3 protein is one row after TCRdb ran MiXCR on the 5' RACE reads. The sample comprises more than 50,000 distinct CDR3 sequences, about 15% of which are singletons, and 9% to 10% rests with the top ten. The V end lost 5 bases, the J end lost 4 bases, and 18 bases lay between the germline ends. Germline CDR1 and CDR2: SEHNR and FQNEAQ (reference sequence). This CDR3 contains 16 residues. The chain recombines TRBV7-9 with TRBJ2-1, with D possibly matching TRBD1 (6 bases). This specimen was whole blood, taken at baseline. The receptor was isolated from an adult who was a healthcare worker with PCR-confirmed SARS-CoV-2 infection or an uninfected control (not recorded which). The CDR3 is CASSHTGPQLYNEQFF. The CDR3 DNA is TGTGCCAGCAGCCACACAGGGCCCCAGTTATACAATGAGCAGTTCTTC.